This T cell receptor (beta chain) was profiled in a study of blood T cell repertoires in COVID-19. This table comes from immunoSEQ multiplex PCR, and its TCRdb copy is limited to in-frame clones, with some not included. The table records 16,000 or so clones, 89% of them present only once. The CDR3 sequence is 12 residues long. V shed 3 bases and J shed 7 bases, with 7 bases lying between them. The germline V gene has CDR1 SNHLY and CDR2 FYNNEI. Sequencing was performed on peripheral blood. This TCR was sampled from an elderly man with acute or convalescent COVID-19. The chain has TRBV2 and TRBJ1-5; D gene unclear. The CDR3: CASSDSRQPQHF. In DNA form, the CDR3 reads TGTGCCAGCAGTGACAGTCGACAGCCCCAGCATTTT.